Listed below are T cell receptor beta chains from one sample, sequenced in a study of cytomegalovirus exposure and HLA in healthy donors. TCRdb's copy holds only in-frame clones and misses some; the assay was immunoSEQ multiplex PCR. The sample holds 120,000 or so clones, roughly 8.6% seen once. What was sequenced was PBMCs. These receptors were obtained from a woman aged 40-49 years in good health and CMV-seropositive. The CDR3 runs from the conserved cysteine through the conserved F or W. The order of the fields is V gene, clone size, J gene, D gene, CDR3 DNA, CDR3 protein. A D gene is named only where the DNA matches it firmly. Expanded clones get a size class; other rows say once, few or many, or leave the size out.

>TRBV11-2|NA|TRBJ1-1|NA
TGTGCCAGCAGCTTAACAAACCGGAACACTGAAGCTTTCTTT
CASSLTNRNTEAFF
>TRBV2|NA|TRBJ2-7|TRBD1
TGTGCCAGCAGACCGGACAGGGGCTCCTACGAGCAGTACTTC
CASRPDRGSYEQYF
>TRBV30|NA|TRBJ1-3|TRBD1
TGTGCCTGGATAGGGGGCAACGGAAACACCATATATTTT
CAWIGGNGNTIYF
>TRBV6-1|NA|TRBJ1-2|TRBD1
TGTGCCAGCAGCGTCGCGGGACAGGGACCCTATGGCTACACCTTC
CASSVAGQGPYGYTF
>TRBV19|NA|TRBJ2-1|TRBD1
TGTGCCAGTAGTTCACAACAGGGGCGAAGCTCCTACAATGAGCAGTTCTTC
CASSSQQGRSSYNEQFF
>TRBV7-8|few|TRBJ2-3|NA
TGTGCCAGCAGCTTAGTTGGAGGGCCCACAGATACGCAGTATTTT
CASSLVGGPTDTQYF
>TRBV25-1|few|TRBJ2-7|TRBD1
TGTGCCAGCAGTGTCTACAGGGGCGAGCAGTACTTC
CASSVYRGEQYF
>TRBV2|few|TRBJ2-2|NA
TGTGCCAGCAGTGAATTAGGGGCTACCGGGGAGCTGTTTTTT
CASSELGATGELFF
>TRBV9|NA|TRBJ2-7|TRBD1
TGTGCCAGCAGCGCCCTCGACAGGGGGAGCTCCTACGAGCAGTACTTC
CASSALDRGSSYEQYF
>TRBV19|NA|TRBJ1-1|TRBD1
TGTGCCAGTAGTCTTAGGGGGCCAGGCACTGAAGCTTTCTTT
CASSLRGPGTEAFF
>TRBV9|NA|TRBJ2-2|TRBD2
TGTGCCAGCAGCGTTCTCCCCGGGGGGGGGACCGGGGAGCTGTTTTTT
CASSVLPGGGTGELFF
>TRBV27|few|TRBJ1-4|TRBD1
TGTGCCAGCAGTTTGGGGACAGGGGGTGAAAAACTGTTTTTT
CASSLGTGGEKLFF
>TRBV5-4|few|TRBJ1-1|NA
TGTGCCAGCAGCCCGGGACTTACGAACACTGAAGCTTTCTTT
CASSPGLTNTEAFF
>TRBV29-1|NA|TRBJ2-5|NA
TGCAGCGTTGAAGGACACGGCAAAGAGACCCAGTACTTC
CSVEGHGKETQYF
>TRBV19|few|TRBJ1-1|NA
TGTGCCAGTAGTATCCGGCGGGACACTGAAGCTTTCTTT
CASSIRRDTEAFF
>TRBV7-3|NA|TRBJ2-3|NA
TGTGCCAGCAGCTTATCGCACCGGACAGATACGCAGTATTTT
CASSLSHRTDTQYF
>TRBV2|NA|TRBJ2-7|NA
TGTGCCAGCAGTGAAGATCAGGGGGGCCGTTTGTACTTC
CASSEDQGGRLYF